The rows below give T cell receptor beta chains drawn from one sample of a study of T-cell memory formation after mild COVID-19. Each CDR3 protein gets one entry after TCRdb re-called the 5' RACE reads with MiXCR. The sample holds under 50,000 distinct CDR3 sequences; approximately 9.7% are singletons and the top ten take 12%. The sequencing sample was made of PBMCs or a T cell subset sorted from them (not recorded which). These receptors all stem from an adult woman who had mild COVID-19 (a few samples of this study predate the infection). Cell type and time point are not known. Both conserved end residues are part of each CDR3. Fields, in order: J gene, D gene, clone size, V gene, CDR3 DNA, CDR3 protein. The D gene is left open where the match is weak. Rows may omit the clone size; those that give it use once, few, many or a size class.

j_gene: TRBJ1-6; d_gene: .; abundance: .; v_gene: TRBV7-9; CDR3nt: TGTGCCAGCAGCCGGGACCTCGCGCCCCTCCACTTT; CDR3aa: CASSRDLAPLHF
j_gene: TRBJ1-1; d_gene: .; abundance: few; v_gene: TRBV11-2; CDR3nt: TGTGCCAGCAGCTCCCTTTATAGGGTCACTGAAGCTTTCTTT; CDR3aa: CASSSLYRVTEAFF
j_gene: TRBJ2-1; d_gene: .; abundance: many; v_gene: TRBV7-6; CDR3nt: TGTGCCAGCAGCGCCGGGCCCAACTCCTACAATGAGCAGTTCTTC; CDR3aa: CASSAGPNSYNEQFF
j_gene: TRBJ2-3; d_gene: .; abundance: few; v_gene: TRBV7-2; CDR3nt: TGTGCCAGCAGCCTAAGCGGTGGCCCGGATACGCAGTATTTT; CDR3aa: CASSLSGGPDTQYF
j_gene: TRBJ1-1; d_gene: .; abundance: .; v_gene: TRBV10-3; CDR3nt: TGTGCCATCAGTGATTGGAACACTGAAGCTTTCTTT; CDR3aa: CAISDWNTEAFF
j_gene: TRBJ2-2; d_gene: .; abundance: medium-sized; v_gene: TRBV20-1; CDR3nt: TGCAGTGCTAGGAGGGAGGGGGCGACCACCGGGGAGCTGTTTTTT; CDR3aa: CSARREGATTGELFF
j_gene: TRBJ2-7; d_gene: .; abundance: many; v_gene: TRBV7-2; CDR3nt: TGTGCCAGCAGCTTAGCCGGGCCGCCCTACGAGCAGTACTTC; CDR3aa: CASSLAGPPYEQYF
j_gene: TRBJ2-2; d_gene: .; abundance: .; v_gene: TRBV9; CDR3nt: TGTGCCAGCAGCTTATCGGGACACCTGAACACCGGGGAGCTGTTTTTT; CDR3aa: CASSLSGHLNTGELFF
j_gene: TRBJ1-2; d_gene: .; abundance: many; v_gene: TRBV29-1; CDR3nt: TGCAGCGCCTGGGGGTCTGTCGGCTACACCTTC; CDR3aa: CSAWGSVGYTF
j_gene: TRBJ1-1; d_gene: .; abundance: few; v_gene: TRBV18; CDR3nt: TGTGCCAGCTCACCAAGACGCCCAGAGAACACTGAAGCTTTCTTT; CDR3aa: CASSPRRPENTEAFF
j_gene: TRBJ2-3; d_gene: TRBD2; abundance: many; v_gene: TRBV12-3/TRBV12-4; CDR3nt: TGTGCCAGCACGACTAGCGGGGTCACAGATACGCAGTATTTT; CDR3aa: CASTTSGVTDTQYF
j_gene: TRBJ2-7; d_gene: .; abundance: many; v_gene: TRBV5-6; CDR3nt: TGTGCCAGCAGCTTGCGTCCATCCTCCTACGAGCAGTACTTC; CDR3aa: CASSLRPSSYEQYF
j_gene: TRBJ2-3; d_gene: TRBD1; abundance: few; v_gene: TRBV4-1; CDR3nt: TGCGCCAGCAGCCAAGATCCCTCAGGGGGAACAGATACGCAGTATTTT; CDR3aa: CASSQDPSGGTDTQYF
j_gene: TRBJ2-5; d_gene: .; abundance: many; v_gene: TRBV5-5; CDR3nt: TGTGCCAGCAGCCCTGCTAGTGAGACCCAGTACTTC; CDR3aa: CASSPASETQYF
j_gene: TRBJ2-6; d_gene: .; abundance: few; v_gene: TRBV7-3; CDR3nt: TGTGCCAGCAGCTTATCACCTGGGGCCAACGTCCTGACTTTC; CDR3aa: CASSLSPGANVLTF
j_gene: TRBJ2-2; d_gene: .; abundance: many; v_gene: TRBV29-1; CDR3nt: TGCAGCGTTCAGGGAGCCGGGGAGCTGTTTTTT; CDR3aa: CSVQGAGELFF
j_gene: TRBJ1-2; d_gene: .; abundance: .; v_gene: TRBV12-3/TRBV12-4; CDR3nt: TGTGCCAGCAGTCAATCGGGACTGAATAACTATGGCTACACCTTC; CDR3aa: CASSQSGLNNYGYTF
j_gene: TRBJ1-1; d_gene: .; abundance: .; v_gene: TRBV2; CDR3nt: TGTGCCACCAGACCCCTGCAAGCTAACACTGAAGCTTTCTTT; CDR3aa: CATRPLQANTEAFF
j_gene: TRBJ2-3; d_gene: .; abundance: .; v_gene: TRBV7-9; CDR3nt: TGTGCCAGCAGCTCCGGGCGGTTTTCCGGAGGCACAGATACGCAGTATTTT; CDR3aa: CASSSGRFSGGTDTQYF
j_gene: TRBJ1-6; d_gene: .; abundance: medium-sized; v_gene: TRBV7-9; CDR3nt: TGTGCCAGCAGCTTAGTTGGGGGGGCATCACCCCTCCACTTT; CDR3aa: CASSLVGGASPLHF
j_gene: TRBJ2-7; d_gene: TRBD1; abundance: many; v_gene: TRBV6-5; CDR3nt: TGTGCCAGCAGTTACGTTTCGCGGGGGACAGGGACCGAGCAGTACTTC; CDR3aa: CASSYVSRGTGTEQYF
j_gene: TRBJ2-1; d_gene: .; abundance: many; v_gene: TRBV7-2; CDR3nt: TGTGCCAGCAGCCGCCCGGGTGGAAACAATGAGCAGTTCTTC; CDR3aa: CASSRPGGNNEQFF
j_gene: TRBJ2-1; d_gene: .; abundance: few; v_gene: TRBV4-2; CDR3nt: TGTGCCAGCAGCCAAGAGGTGAATAGTCGCAATGAGCAGTTCTTC; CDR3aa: CASSQEVNSRNEQFF
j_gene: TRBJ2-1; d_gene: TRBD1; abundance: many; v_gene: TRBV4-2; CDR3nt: TGTGCCAGCAGCCAAGGGACAGGGTCCTACAATGAGCAGTTCTTC; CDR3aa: CASSQGTGSYNEQFF
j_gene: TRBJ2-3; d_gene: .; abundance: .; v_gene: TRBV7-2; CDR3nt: TGTGCCAGCAGCTTATTGGGGGGCGGGACAGATACGCAGTATTTT; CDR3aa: CASSLLGGGTDTQYF
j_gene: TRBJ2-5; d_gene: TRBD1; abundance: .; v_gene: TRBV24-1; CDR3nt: TGTGCCACCAGTGATCCCGGACAGGAAGAGACCCAGTACTTC; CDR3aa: CATSDPGQEETQYF
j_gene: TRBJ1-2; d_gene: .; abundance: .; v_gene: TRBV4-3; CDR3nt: TGCGCCAGCAGCCAAGATCTTCGGCGGGGCTACACCTTC; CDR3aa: CASSQDLRRGYTF
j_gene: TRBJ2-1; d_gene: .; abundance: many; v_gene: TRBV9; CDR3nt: TGTGCCAGCAGCGTAGGAGGGTTGAATGAGCAGTTCTTC; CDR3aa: CASSVGGLNEQFF
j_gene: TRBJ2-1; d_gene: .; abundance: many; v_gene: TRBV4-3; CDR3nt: TGCGCCAGCAGCCAGTCCGGGATGGAGGGAAATGAGCAGTTCTTC; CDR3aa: CASSQSGMEGNEQFF
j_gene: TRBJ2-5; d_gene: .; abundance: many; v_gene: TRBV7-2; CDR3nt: TGTGCCAGCAGCTCTTGGGGGGCGGAGACCCAGTACTTC; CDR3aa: CASSSWGAETQYF
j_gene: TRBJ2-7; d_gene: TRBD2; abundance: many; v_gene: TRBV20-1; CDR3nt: TGCAGTGCTAGAGATCGACTAGCGGGTGCCGTCGAGCAGTACTTC; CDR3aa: CSARDRLAGAVEQYF